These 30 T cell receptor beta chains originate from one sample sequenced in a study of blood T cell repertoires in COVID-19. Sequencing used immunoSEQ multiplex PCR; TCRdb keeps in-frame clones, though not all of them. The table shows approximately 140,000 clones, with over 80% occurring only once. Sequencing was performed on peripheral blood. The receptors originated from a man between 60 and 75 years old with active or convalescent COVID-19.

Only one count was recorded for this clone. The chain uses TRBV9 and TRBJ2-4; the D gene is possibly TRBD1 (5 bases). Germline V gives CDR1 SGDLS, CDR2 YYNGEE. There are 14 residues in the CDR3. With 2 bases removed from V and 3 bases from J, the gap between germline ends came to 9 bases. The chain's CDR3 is CASSVDSGKNIQYF. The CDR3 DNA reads TGTGCCAGCAGCGTCGACAGTGGCAAAAACATTCAGTACTTC.

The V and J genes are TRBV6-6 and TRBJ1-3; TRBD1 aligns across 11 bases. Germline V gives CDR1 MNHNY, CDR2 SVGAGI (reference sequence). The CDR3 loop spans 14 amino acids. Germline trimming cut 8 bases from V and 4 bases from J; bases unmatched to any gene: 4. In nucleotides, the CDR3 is TGTGCCAGCGGACAGGGGGCTGGGGGAAACACCATATATTTT. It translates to CASGQGAGGNTIYF.

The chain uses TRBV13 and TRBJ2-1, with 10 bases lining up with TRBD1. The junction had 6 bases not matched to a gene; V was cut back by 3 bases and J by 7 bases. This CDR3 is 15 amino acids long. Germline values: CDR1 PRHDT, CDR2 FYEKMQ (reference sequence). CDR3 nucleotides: TGTGCCAGCAGCTTCCGGGACAGGGGTGGGAATGAGCAGTTCTTC. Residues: CASSFRDRGGNEQFF. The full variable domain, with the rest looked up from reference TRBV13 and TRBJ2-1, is AAGVIQSPRHLIKEKRETATLKCYPIPRHDTVYWYQQGPGQDPQFLISFYEKMQSDKGSIPDRFSAQQFSDYHSELNMSSLELGDSALYFCASSFRDRGGNEQFFGPGTRLTVL.

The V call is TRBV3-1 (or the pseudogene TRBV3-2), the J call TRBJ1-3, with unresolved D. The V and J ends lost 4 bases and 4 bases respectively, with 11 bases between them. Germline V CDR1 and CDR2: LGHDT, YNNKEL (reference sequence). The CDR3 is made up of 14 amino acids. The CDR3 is CASSPLPGGNTIYF. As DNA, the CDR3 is TGTGCCAGCAGCCCTTTACCCGGGGGAAACACCATATATTTT.

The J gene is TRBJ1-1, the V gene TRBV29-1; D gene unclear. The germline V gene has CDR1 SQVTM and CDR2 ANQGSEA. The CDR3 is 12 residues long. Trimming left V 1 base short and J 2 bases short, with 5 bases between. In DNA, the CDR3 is TGCAGCGTTGAAGGGGCAAACACTGAAGCTTTCTTT. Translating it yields CSVEGANTEAFF.

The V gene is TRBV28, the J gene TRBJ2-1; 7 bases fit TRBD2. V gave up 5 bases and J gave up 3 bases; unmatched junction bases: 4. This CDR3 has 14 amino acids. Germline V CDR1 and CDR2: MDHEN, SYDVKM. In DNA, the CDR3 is TGTGCCAGCAGTAAGGCGGGAGTCTACAATGAGCAGTTCTTC. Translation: CASSKAGVYNEQFF.

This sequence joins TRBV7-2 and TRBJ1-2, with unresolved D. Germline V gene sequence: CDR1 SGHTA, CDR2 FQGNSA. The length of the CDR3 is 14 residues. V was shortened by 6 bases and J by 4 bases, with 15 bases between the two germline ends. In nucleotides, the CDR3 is TGTGCCAGCAGGCCATCGACAATTGGCTATGGCTACACCTTC. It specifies CASRPSTIGYGYTF.

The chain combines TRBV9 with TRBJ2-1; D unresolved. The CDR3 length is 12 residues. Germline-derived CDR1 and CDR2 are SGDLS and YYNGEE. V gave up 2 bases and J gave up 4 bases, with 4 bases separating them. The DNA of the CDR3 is TGTGCCAGCAGCGTCGGGTACAATGAGCAGTTCTTC. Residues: CASSVGYNEQFF.

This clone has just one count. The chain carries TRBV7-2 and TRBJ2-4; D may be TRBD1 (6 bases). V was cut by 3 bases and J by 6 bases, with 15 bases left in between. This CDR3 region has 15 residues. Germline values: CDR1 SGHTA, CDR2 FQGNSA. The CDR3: CASSFVGGEGNIQYF. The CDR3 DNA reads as TGTGCCAGCAGCTTTGTAGGGGGTGAAGGAAACATTCAGTACTTC.

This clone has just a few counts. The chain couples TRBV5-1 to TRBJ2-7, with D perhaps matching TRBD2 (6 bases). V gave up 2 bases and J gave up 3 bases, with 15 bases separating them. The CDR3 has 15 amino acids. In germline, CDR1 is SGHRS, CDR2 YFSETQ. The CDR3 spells CASSFVEGRLYEQYF. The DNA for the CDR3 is TGCGCCAGCAGCTTCGTGGAGGGTAGGCTCTACGAGCAGTACTTC.

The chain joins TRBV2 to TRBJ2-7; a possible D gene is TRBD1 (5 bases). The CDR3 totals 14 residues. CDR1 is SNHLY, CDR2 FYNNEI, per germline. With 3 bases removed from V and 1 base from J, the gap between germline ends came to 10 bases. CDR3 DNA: TGTGCCAGCAGTGACCAGGGTGGTTCCTACGAGCAGTACTTC. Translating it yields CASSDQGGSYEQYF.

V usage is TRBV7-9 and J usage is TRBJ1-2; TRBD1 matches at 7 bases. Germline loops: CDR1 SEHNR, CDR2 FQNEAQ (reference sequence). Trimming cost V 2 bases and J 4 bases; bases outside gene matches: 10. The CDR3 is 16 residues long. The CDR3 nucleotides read TGTGCCAGCAGCTTAAGCGCCGGGACAGTTCGCTATGGCTACACCTTC. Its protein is CASSLSAGTVRYGYTF.

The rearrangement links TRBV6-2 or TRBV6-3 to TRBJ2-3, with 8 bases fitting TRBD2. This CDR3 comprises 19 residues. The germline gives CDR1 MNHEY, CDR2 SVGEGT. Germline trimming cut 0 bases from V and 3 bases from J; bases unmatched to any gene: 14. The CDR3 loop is CASSYSMAAGGAWTDTQYF. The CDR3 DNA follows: TGTGCCAGCAGTTACTCGATGGCGGCGGGGGGCGCTTGGACAGATACGCAGTATTTT.

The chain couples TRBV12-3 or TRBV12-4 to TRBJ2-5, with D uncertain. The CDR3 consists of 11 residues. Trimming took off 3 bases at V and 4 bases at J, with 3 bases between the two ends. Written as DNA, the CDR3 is TGTGCCAGCAGTTTCGGAGAGACCCAGTACTTC. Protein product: CASSFGETQYF.

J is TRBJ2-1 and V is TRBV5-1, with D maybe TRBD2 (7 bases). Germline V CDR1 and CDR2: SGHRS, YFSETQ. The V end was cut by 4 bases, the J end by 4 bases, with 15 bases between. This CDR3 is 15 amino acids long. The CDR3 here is CASSTVRGGYNEQFF. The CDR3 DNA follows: TGCGCCAGCAGCACGGTCAGGGGAGGGTACAATGAGCAGTTCTTC.

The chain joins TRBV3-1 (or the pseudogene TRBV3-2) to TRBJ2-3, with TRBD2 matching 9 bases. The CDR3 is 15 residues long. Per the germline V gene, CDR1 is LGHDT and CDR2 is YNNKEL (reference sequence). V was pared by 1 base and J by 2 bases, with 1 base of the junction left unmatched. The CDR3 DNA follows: TGTGCCAGCAGCCAAGGGACTAGCGACACAGATACGCAGTATTTT. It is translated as CASSQGTSDTDTQYF.

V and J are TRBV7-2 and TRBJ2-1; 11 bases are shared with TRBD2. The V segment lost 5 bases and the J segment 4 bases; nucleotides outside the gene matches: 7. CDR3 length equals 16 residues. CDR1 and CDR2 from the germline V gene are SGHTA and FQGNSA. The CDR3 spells CASSEPGLAVYNEQFF. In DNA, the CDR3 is TGTGCCAGCAGCGAGCCGGGACTAGCGGTTTACAATGAGCAGTTCTTC.

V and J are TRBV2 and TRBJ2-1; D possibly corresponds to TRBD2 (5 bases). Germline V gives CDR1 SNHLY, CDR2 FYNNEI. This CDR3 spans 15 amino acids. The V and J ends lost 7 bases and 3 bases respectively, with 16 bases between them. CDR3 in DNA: TGTGCCAGCAAGGGAGCCGCGTTGGACTACAATGAGCAGTTCTTC. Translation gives CASKGAALDYNEQFF.

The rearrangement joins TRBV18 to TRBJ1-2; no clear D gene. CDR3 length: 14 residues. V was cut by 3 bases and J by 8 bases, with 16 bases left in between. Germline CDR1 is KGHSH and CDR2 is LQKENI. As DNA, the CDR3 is TGTGCCAGCTCACCTCGGGAGGGCGGATACGGCTACACCTTC. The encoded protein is CASSPREGGYGYTF.

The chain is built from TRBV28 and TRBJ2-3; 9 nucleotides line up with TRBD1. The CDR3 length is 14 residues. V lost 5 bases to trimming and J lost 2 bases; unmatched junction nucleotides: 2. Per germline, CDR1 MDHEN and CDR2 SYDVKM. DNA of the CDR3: TGTGCCAGCAGTCGGACAGGGGTCACAGATACGCAGTATTTT. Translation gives CASSRTGVTDTQYF.

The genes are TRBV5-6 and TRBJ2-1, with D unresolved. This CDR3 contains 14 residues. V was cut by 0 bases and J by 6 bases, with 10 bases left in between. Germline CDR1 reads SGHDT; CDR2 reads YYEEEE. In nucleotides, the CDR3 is TGTGCCAGCAGCTTGGTTGTACTGATCAATGAGCAGTTCTTC. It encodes CASSLVVLINEQFF.

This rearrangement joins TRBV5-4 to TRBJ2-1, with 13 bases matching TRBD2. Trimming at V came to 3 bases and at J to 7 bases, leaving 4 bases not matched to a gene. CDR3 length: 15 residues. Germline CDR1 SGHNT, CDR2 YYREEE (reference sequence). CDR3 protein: CASSSRTSGRNEQFF. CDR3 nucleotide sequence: TGTGCCAGCAGCTCCCGGACTAGCGGGAGAAATGAGCAGTTCTTC.

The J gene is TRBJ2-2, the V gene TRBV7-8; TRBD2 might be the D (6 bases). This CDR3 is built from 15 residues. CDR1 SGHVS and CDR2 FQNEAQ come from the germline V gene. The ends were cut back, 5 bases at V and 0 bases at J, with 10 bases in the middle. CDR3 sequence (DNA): TGTGCCAGCAGCCCATCGGGGGCGAACACCGGGGAGCTGTTTTTT. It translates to CASSPSGANTGELFF. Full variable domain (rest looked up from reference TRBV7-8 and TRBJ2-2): GAGVSQSPRYKVAKRGQDVALRCDPISGHVSLFWYQQALGQGPEFLTYFQNEAQLDKSGLPSDRFFAERPEGSVSTLKIQRTQQEDSAVYLCASSPSGANTGELFFGEGSRLTVL.

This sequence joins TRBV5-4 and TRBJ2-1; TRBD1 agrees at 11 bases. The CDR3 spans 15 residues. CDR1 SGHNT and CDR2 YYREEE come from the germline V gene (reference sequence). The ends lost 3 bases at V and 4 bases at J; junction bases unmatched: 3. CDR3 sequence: CASSSGQGAYNEQFF. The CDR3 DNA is TGTGCCAGCAGCTCCGGACAGGGGGCTTACAATGAGCAGTTCTTC.

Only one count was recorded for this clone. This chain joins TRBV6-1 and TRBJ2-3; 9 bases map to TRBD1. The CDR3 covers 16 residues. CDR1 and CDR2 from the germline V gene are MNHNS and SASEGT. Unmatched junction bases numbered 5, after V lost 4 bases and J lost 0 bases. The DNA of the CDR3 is TGTGCCAGCAGTGCCCTTGGACAGGGGAGCACAGATACGCAGTATTTT. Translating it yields CASSALGQGSTDTQYF.

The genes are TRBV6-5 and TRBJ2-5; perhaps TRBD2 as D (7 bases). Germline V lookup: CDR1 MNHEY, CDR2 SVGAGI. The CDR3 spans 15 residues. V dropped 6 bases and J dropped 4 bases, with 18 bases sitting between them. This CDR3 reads CASSSRAGQRETQYF. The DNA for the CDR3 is TGTGCCAGCAGCTCCAGAGCGGGACAACGAGAGACCCAGTACTTC.

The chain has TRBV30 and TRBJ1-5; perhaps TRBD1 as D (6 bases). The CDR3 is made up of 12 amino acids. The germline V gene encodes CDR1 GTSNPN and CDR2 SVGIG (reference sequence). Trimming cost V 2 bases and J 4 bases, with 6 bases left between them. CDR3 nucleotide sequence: TGTGCCTGGAGTAGGGGGAATCAGCCCCAGCATTTT. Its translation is CAWSRGNQPQHF.

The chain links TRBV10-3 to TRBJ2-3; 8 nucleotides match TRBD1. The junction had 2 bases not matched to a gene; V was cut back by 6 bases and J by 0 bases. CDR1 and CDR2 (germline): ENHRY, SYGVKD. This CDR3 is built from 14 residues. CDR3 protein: CAIRGTGSTDTQYF. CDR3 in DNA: TGTGCCATCAGGGGGACAGGTAGCACAGATACGCAGTATTTT.

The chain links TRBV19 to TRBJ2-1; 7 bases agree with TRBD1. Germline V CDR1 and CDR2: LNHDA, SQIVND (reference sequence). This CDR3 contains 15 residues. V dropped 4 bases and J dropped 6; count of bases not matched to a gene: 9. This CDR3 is CASSTDRELSNEQFF. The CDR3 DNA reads TGTGCCAGTAGTACCGACAGGGAACTCTCCAATGAGCAGTTCTTC.

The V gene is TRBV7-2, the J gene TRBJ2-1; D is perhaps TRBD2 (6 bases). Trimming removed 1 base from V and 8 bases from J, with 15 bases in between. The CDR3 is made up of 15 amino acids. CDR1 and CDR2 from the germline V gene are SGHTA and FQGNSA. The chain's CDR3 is CASSLVGSGVDEQFF. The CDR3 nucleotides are TGTGCCAGCAGCTTAGTAGGGTCGGGAGTGGATGAGCAGTTCTTC. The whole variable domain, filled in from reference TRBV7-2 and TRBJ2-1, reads GAGVSQSPSNKVTEKGKDVELRCDPISGHTALYWYRQSLGQGLEFLIYFQGNSAPDKSGLPSDRFSAERTGGSVSTLTIQRTQQEDSAVYLCASSLVGSGVDEQFFGPGTRLTVL.